The 29 T cell receptor beta chains below all came from one sample that was sequenced in a study of shared clonotypes between healthy human individuals. The assay was immunoSEQ multiplex PCR, and TCRdb's table has in-frame clones only and misses some. The sample yields roughly 570,000 clones, nearly 98% seen once. Naivety among CD8 cells was defined by CD45RO negativity and positive CCR7 selection, thereby excluding terminally differentiated effector memory CD45RA+ cells. Sequenced sample: naive CD8+ T cells sorted from blood. Receptors were obtained from a man aged 25 to 40 in good health.

V is TRBV7-6 and J is TRBJ1-2; D is unclear. Germline lookup yields CDR1 SGHVS and CDR2 FNYEAQ. The CDR3 runs to 15 residues. With 5 bases removed from V and 8 bases from J, the gap between germline ends came to 21 bases. The CDR3 loop is CASSLASERPMGYTF. The CDR3 DNA is TGTGCCAGCAGCCTGGCGTCCGAAAGACCTATGGGCTACACCTTC.

This clone has a single count. This chain connects TRBV10-2 to TRBJ2-7; D may be TRBD1 (6 bases). The germline gives CDR1 WSHSY, CDR2 SAAADI. The CDR3 loop spans 13 amino acids. V lost 6 bases to trimming and J lost 3 bases, with 12 bases between them. The CDR3 here is CASRIDRIYEQYF. In DNA, the CDR3 is TGCGCCAGCAGAATAGACAGGATCTACGAGCAGTACTTC.

The chain combines TRBV5-5 with TRBJ2-5; 7 bases map to TRBD1. Germline V gene sequence: CDR1 SGHKS, CDR2 YYEKEE (reference sequence). The CDR3 totals 16 residues. The V segment lost 4 bases and the J segment 4 bases; nucleotides outside the gene matches: 13. CDR3 in DNA: TGTGCCAGCAGCGTGAGTATGGGACAGCGGTCAGAGACCCAGTACTTC. It is translated as CASSVSMGQRSETQYF. Variable domain in full (rest from reference TRBV5-5 and TRBJ2-5): DAGVTQSPTHLIKTRGQQVTLRCSPISGHKSVSWYQQVLGQGPQFIFQYYEKEERGRGNFPDRFSARQFPNYSSELNVNALLLGDSALYLCASSVSMGQRSETQYFGPGTRLLVL.

The CDR3 loop is CASSGGLGTSGDTQYF. CDR3 sequence (DNA): TGTGCCAGCAGTGGCGGACTCGGGACTAGCGGAGATACGCAGTATTTT. The gene calls are TRBV6-1 and TRBJ2-3; 11 bases match TRBD2. Trimming removed 4 bases from V and 5 bases from J; junction bases left unmatched: 8. The V gene's germline CDR1 is MNHNS and CDR2 SASEGT. This CDR3 comprises 16 residues.

The chain carries TRBV27 and TRBJ1-5, with D possibly TRBD1 on 6 matching bases. V was clipped by 5 bases and J by 3 bases, with 14 bases between them. Germline CDR1 MNHEY, CDR2 SMNVEV (reference sequence). This CDR3 has 15 amino acids. The CDR3 bases are TGTGCCAGCAGTCCTCGGGGGGGCCCCAATCAGCCCCAGCATTTT. Translating gives CASSPRGGPNQPQHF.

V usage is TRBV7-6 and J usage is TRBJ2-1, with D possibly matching TRBD2 (5 bases). The CDR3 extends over 18 amino acids. Trimming removed 5 bases at V and 4 bases at J, with 24 bases between. Germline lookup yields CDR1 SGHVS and CDR2 FNYEAQ. The DNA of the CDR3 is TGTGCCAGCAGCCCCACACTAGACCCCCGATCCCCTTACAATGAGCAGTTCTTC. Its protein is CASSPTLDPRSPYNEQFF. Supplemented by reference TRBV7-6 and TRBJ2-1, the full variable domain reads GAGVSQSPRYKVTKRGQDVALRCDPISGHVSLYWYRQALGQGPEFLTYFNYEAQQDKSGLPNDRFSAERPEGSISTLTIQRTEQRDSAMYRCASSPTLDPRSPYNEQFFGPGTRLTVL.

This clone has just one count. The genes are TRBV7-3 and TRBJ2-7; D is possibly TRBD2 (5 bases). Germline lookup yields CDR1 SGHTA and CDR2 FQGTGA. The CDR3 length is 16 residues. V lost 5 bases and J 4 bases, leaving 21 bases between the germline ends. This CDR3 is CASSPGDYEGNYEQYF. CDR3 nucleotide sequence: TGTGCCAGCAGCCCCGGTGATTACGAGGGAAATTACGAGCAGTACTTC.

This clone was picked up a small number of times. The CDR3: CASSFGETQYF. Here the CDR3 DNA reads TGTGCCAGCAGCTTTGGAGAGACCCAGTACTTC. The genes are TRBV5-4 and TRBJ2-5, with D uncertain. This CDR3 region has 11 residues. Trimming cost V 2 bases and J 4 bases, with 3 bases left between them. Germline V lookup: CDR1 SGHNT, CDR2 YYREEE (reference sequence).

This clone was seen once. This chain connects TRBV7-9 to TRBJ2-7; 11 bases are a match to TRBD1. Germline V gene sequence: CDR1 SEHNR, CDR2 FQNEAQ (reference sequence). The CDR3 consists of 17 residues. The J segment lost 2 bases and the V segment lost 0 bases, leaving 6 bases of the junction unmatched. The CDR3 is CASSLAERDRGTYEQYF. CDR3 DNA sequence: TGTGCCAGCAGCTTAGCGGAGAGGGACAGGGGGACCTACGAGCAGTACTTC. Complete variable domain (other parts from reference TRBV7-9 and TRBJ2-7): DTGVSQNPRHKITKRGQNVTFRCDPISEHNRLYWYRQTLGQGPEFLTYFQNEAQLEKSRLLSDRFSAERPKGSFSTLEIQRTEQGDSAMYLCASSLAERDRGTYEQYFGPGTRLTVT.

This chain uses TRBV29-1 with TRBJ2-7; possibly TRBD1 or TRBD2 for D (6 bases each). CDR3 length: 13 residues. Germline V gene data show CDR1 as SQVTM and CDR2 as ANQGSEA. V lost 5 bases and J lost 2, with 13 bases in between. Written as DNA, the CDR3 is TGCAGCGTTTTTGCGAGGGGGGCCTACGAGCAGTACTTC. As protein: CSVFARGAYEQYF.

The chain joins TRBV27 to TRBJ2-7; D remains unclear. The CDR3 extends over 13 amino acids. Between the trimmed V and J ends, which lost 4 bases and 2 bases, there was a span of 9 bases. Looked up from germline, CDR1 is MNHEY and CDR2 is SMNVEV (reference sequence). CDR3 sequence (DNA): TGTGCCAGCAGTTCGCCCTCCCCCTACGAGCAGTACTTC. Amino acids: CASSSPSPYEQYF.

For this clone: The same CDR3 also results from other DNA sequences found in this sample. V usage is TRBV9 and J usage is TRBJ2-3, with D perhaps TRBD1 (6 bases). V gave up 1 base and J gave up 3 bases, with 6 bases separating them. This CDR3 has 13 amino acids. The germline CDR1 and CDR2 sequences are SGDLS and YYNGEE. CDR3 sequence (DNA): TGTGCCAGCAGCGTACAGGGGACAGATACGCAGTATTTT. This translates into CASSVQGTDTQYF. The entire variable domain, with the rest obtained from reference TRBV9 and TRBJ2-3, is as follows: DSGVTQTPKHLITATGQRVTLRCSPRSGDLSVYWYQQSLDQGLQFLIQYYNGEERAKGNILERFSAQQFPDLHSELNLSSLELGDSALYFCASSVQGTDTQYFGPGTRLTVL.

The rearrangement joins TRBV4-1 to TRBJ2-3; D uncertain. V was shortened by 4 bases and J by 2 bases, with 13 bases between the two germline ends. Germline values: CDR1 MGHRA, CDR2 YSYEKL. CDR3 length: 15 residues. CDR3 DNA sequence: TGCGCCAGCAGCCCGAGTCTCTCCCACACAGATACGCAGTATTTT. Its translation: CASSPSLSHTDTQYF.

Note on this clone: One end of the junction does not line up with germline, which may come from a read error. The V gene is TRBV27, the J gene TRBJ2-3; D is uncertain. The germline CDR1 and CDR2 sequences are MNHEY and SMNVEV (reference sequence). The CDR3 is made up of 13 amino acids. The DNA of the CDR3 is TGTGCCACCAGTTCGTATCTCACAGATACGCAGTATTTT. Protein product: CATSSYLTDTQYF.

The chain joins TRBV27 to TRBJ1-2; D is undetermined. This CDR3 has 16 residues. Trimming took off 0 bases at V and 2 bases at J, with 13 bases between the two ends. CDR1 MNHEY and CDR2 SMNVEV come from the germline V gene (reference sequence). The CDR3: CASSLSPYTLNYGYTF. DNA of the CDR3: TGTGCCAGCAGTTTATCGCCCTACACGTTAAACTATGGCTACACCTTC.

The chain carries TRBV7-8 and TRBJ1-5, with D perhaps TRBD1 (5 bases). The CDR3 length is 14 residues. V was pared by 5 bases and J by 3 bases, with 11 bases between. Germline V gene sequence: CDR1 SGHVS, CDR2 FQNEAQ. CDR3 DNA sequence: TGTGCCAGCAGCAAAGGGGACTTCAATCAGCCCCAGCATTTT. Protein sequence: CASSKGDFNQPQHF.

The chain is built from TRBV27 and TRBJ1-4; no definite D call. The CDR3 is 14 amino acids. V shed 5 bases and J shed 2 bases, with 9 bases lying between them. CDR1 is MNHEY and CDR2 is SMNVEV in the germline V gene (reference sequence). CDR3 in DNA: TGTGCCAGCAGTCCCTTTGGGACTAATGAAAAACTGTTTTTT. Translated, it gives CASSPFGTNEKLFF.

The V and J genes are TRBV11-2 and TRBJ1-2, with D perhaps TRBD1 (5 bases). CDR1 SGHAT and CDR2 FQNNGV come from the germline V gene. Trimming left V 0 bases short and J 8 bases short, with 16 bases between. The CDR3 runs to 15 residues. The CDR3 sequence: CASSLDAVGGSGYTF. Here the CDR3 DNA reads TGTGCCAGCAGCTTAGACGCGGTCGGGGGATCGGGCTACACCTTC.

The J gene is TRBJ1-2, the V gene TRBV15; tentatively, D is TRBD1 (5 bases). Trimming removed 0 bases from V and 7 bases from J, with 18 bases in between. Per the germline V gene, CDR1 is LNHNV and CDR2 is YYDKDF (reference sequence). CDR3 length: 16 amino acids. CDR3: CATSRDSGSSRGGYTF. Written as DNA, the CDR3 is TGTGCCACCAGCAGAGACAGTGGGTCCTCAAGGGGTGGCTACACCTTC.

This rearrangement joins TRBV7-9 to TRBJ2-7, with a possible D match to TRBD1 (6 bases). Trimming took 3 bases from V and 0 from J, leaving 18 bases between them. Germline CDR1 reads SEHNR; CDR2 reads FQNEAQ (reference sequence). The CDR3 contains 17 residues. The CDR3 coding sequence is TGTGCCAGCAGCTTCCCCCCAGCCGGGACACTCTCCTACGAGCAGTACTTC. Its protein is CASSFPPAGTLSYEQYF.

V and J are TRBV5-6 and TRBJ2-7; no reliable D call. The CDR3 sequence is 13 residues long. CDR1 is SGHDT and CDR2 is YYEEEE in the germline V gene. The V end lost 0 bases, the J end lost 4 bases, and 8 bases lay between the germline ends. The CDR3: CASSLGFVYEQYF. DNA of the CDR3: TGTGCCAGCAGCTTGGGATTCGTGTACGAGCAGTACTTC.

The chain joins TRBV7-9 to TRBJ2-3; 11 bases align to TRBD2. The germline V gene has CDR1 SEHNR and CDR2 FQNEAQ (reference sequence). V dropped 4 bases and J dropped 2; count of bases not matched to a gene: 8. This CDR3 is 17 amino acids long. The CDR3 is CASSSPRTSGFTDTQYF. The CDR3 DNA is TGTGCCAGCAGCTCTCCTAGGACTAGCGGGTTCACAGATACGCAGTATTTT. Supplemented by reference TRBV7-9 and TRBJ2-3, the full variable domain reads DTGVSQNPRHKITKRGQNVTFRCDPISEHNRLYWYRQTLGQGPEFLTYFQNEAQLEKSRLLSDRFSAERPKGSFSTLEIQRTEQGDSAMYLCASSSPRTSGFTDTQYFGPGTRLTVL.

This rearrangement joins TRBV7-6 to TRBJ2-1; TRBD2 matches 7 bases. There are 14 residues in the CDR3. The V and J ends lost 5 bases and 2 bases, in that order; junction bases with no gene match: 3. CDR1 and CDR2 from the germline V gene are SGHVS and FNYEAQ. The CDR3 DNA sequence: TGTGCCAGCAGCCCTAGCGGTGCCTACAATGAGCAGTTCTTC. This gives the protein CASSPSGAYNEQFF.

CDR3 region: CASSTPVLNTGELFF. The CDR3 nucleotides are TGTGCCAGTAGTACTCCAGTGCTGAACACCGGGGAGCTGTTTTTT. The chain employs TRBV19 and TRBJ2-2; unclear D gene. V shed 4 bases and J shed 1 base, with 10 bases lying between them. The CDR3 has 15 residues. Germline CDR1 and CDR2: LNHDA and SQIVND (reference sequence).

V usage is TRBV19 and J usage is TRBJ1-1, with D perhaps TRBD1 (6 bases). This CDR3 region has 14 residues. Germline V CDR1 and CDR2: LNHDA, SQIVND (reference sequence). The ends were cut back, 5 bases at V and 7 bases at J, with 17 bases in the middle. CDR3 sequence: CASSFPGTIIEAFF. The DNA of the CDR3 is TGTGCCAGTAGTTTCCCCGGGACAATCATTGAAGCTTTCTTT.

This chain links TRBV27 with TRBJ2-7; 8 nucleotides match TRBD1. This CDR3 has 14 amino acids. Germline trimming cut 6 bases from V and 1 base from J; bases unmatched to any gene: 5. In germline, CDR1 is MNHEY, CDR2 SMNVEV (reference sequence). The CDR3 sequence is CASSQGASSYEQYF. CDR3 nucleotide sequence: TGTGCCAGCAGCCAGGGGGCTTCTTCCTACGAGCAGTACTTC.

The chain combines TRBV11-2 with TRBJ2-7, with a possible D match to TRBD1 (6 bases). Trimming removed 3 bases at V and 3 bases at J, with 12 bases between. Germline V gives CDR1 SGHAT, CDR2 FQNNGV. The CDR3 runs 14 residues. The CDR3 sequence is CASSFFGGDYEQYF. The DNA of the CDR3 is TGTGCCAGCAGCTTCTTTGGGGGCGACTACGAGCAGTACTTC. Combining the CDR3 with reference TRBV11-2 and TRBJ2-7 gives the whole variable domain EAGVAQSPRYKIIEKRQSVAFWCNPISGHATLYWYQQILGQGPKLLIQFQNNGVVDDSQLPKDRFSAERLKGVDSTLKIQPAKLEDSAVYLCASSFFGGDYEQYFGPGTRLTVT.

The chain uses TRBV6-1 and TRBJ2-5; 8 bases line up with TRBD2. The CDR3 totals 16 residues. Germline loops: CDR1 MNHNS, CDR2 SASEGT. The V gene end was trimmed by 1 base and the J gene end by 1 base; junction bases not matched to a gene: 5. Here the CDR3 DNA reads TGTGCCAGCAGTGAAGTACGCGGGAGGTCCCAAGAGACCCAGTACTTC. Encoded protein: CASSEVRGRSQETQYF.

This chain joins TRBV6-6 and TRBJ2-7, with 7 bases aligning to TRBD1. The length of the CDR3 is 15 residues. Trimming took 2 bases from V and 2 from J; bases not matched to a gene: 6. Germline assignment: CDR1 MNHNY and CDR2 SVGAGI (reference sequence). The CDR3 DNA is TGTGCCAGCAGTTACACCCCCGGGACAGCCTACGAGCAGTACTTC. Translating gives CASSYTPGTAYEQYF.